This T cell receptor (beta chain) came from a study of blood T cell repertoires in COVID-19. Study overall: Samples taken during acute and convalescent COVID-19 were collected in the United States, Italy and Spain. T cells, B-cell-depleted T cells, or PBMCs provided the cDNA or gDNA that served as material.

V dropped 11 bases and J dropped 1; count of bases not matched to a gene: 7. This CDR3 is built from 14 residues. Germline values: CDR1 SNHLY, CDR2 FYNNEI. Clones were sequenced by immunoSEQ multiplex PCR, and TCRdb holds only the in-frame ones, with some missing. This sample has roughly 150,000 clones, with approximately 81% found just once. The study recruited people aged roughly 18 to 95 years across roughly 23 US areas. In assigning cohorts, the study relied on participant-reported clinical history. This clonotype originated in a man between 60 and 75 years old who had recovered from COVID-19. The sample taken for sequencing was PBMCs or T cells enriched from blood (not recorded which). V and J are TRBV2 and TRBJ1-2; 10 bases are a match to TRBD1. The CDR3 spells CAQRRDRGNYGYTF. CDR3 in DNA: TGTGCCCAGCGTCGGGACAGGGGTAACTATGGCTACACCTTC.